The 30 T cell receptor beta chains reported below all come from one sample, sequenced in a study of identical twins. TCRdb independently ran MiXCR on the 5' RACE reads; one entry per CDR3 protein. Here the sample spans some 500,000 distinct CDR3 sequences, roughly an eighth being singletons. These data were also reused for a study on yellow fever vaccine responses in identical twins.

The material sequenced was CD4+ T cells sorted from blood. The source is a woman under 30 in good health.

This chain links TRBV7-2 with TRBJ2-7; a weak D match, TRBD2 (5 bases). CDR3 length: 13 residues. The V gene's germline CDR1 is SGHTA and CDR2 FQGNSA. The V end lost 3 bases, the J end lost 4 bases, and 10 bases lay between the germline ends. CDR3 DNA sequence: TGTGCCAGCAGCTTTAATCGCGGGTACGAGCAGTACTTC. Its protein is CASSFNRGYEQYF.

This clonotype occurred a few times. The rearrangement joins TRBV24-1 to TRBJ2-7, with a tentative D call TRBD2 (6 bases). Trimming left V 4 bases short and J 3 bases short, with 15 bases between. This CDR3 has 15 residues. Germline assignment: CDR1 KGHDR and CDR2 SFDVKD. CDR3 sequence (DNA): TGTGCCACCAGTGACAACGCTGCGGGGTACTACGAGCAGTACTTC. Amino acids: CATSDNAAGYYEQYF.

The CDR3 reads CASSSLRGGQKLFF. CDR3 nucleotide sequence: TGTGCCAGCAGTTCCCTCCGCGGAGGGCAAAAACTGTTTTTT. The V and J genes are TRBV12-3 or TRBV12-4 and TRBJ1-4; no clear D. The CDR3 covers 14 residues. The ends were cut back, 4 bases at V and 9 bases at J, with 15 bases in the middle.

This clonotype was counted only a few times. The genes are TRBV7-9 and TRBJ2-7; D gene ambiguous. Germline CDR1 and CDR2: SEHNR and FQNEAQ (reference sequence). The CDR3 spans 12 residues. V was clipped by 0 bases and J by 5 bases, with 5 bases between them. The CDR3: CASSLASNEQYF. DNA of the CDR3: TGTGCCAGCAGCTTAGCGTCGAACGAGCAGTACTTC.

In this sample, this clonotype turned up many times. The chain carries TRBV6-2 or TRBV6-3 and TRBJ2-7; 7 positions agree with TRBD2. CDR1 MNHEY and CDR2 SVGEGT come from the germline V gene. The length of the CDR3 is 15 residues. J lost 4 bases, V lost 2 bases, and 8 bases had no gene match. CDR3 amino acids: CASSYGAGPSYEQYF. The CDR3, as DNA: TGTGCCAGCAGTTACGGAGCGGGACCATCTTACGAGCAGTACTTC.

This clonotype occurred a few times. This chain uses TRBV20-1 with TRBJ1-1; D unclear. With 0 bases removed from V and 2 bases from J, the gap between germline ends came to 13 bases. Germline lookup yields CDR1 DFQATT and CDR2 SNEGSKA (reference sequence). The CDR3 loop spans 15 amino acids. CDR3 sequence (DNA): TGCAGTGCTAGAGATCCTACAAAAAGAAACACTGAAGCTTTCTTT. It yields the protein CSARDPTKRNTEAFF.

This clonotype occurred many times. This chain links TRBV12-3 or TRBV12-4 with TRBJ2-3; 11 nucleotides match TRBD2. The junction had 8 bases not matched to a gene; V was cut back by 7 bases and J by 2 bases. This CDR3 has 16 residues. CDR3 in amino acids: CASNIVLAGVTDTQYF. The CDR3 DNA reads as TGTGCCAGCAACATCGTACTAGCGGGGGTCACAGATACGCAGTATTTT.

V and J are TRBV3-1 and TRBJ2-5; 7 bases map to TRBD2. The CDR3 sequence is 16 residues long. The germline CDR1 and CDR2 sequences are LGHDT and YNNKEL (reference sequence). V shed 3 bases, J shed 0 bases, and the junction held 7 bases outside the gene matches. For the CDR3, the DNA is TGTGCCAGCAGCCAGGGCGGGGGACCTTACCAAGAGACCCAGTACTTC. Its translation: CASSQGGGPYQETQYF.

This clonotype came up a few times. This rearrangement joins TRBV19 to TRBJ2-7; the D gene could be TRBD1 or TRBD2 (6 bases each). Trimming took 5 bases from V and 0 from J, leaving 8 bases between them. The CDR3 length is 13 residues. Germline values: CDR1 LNHDA, CDR2 SQIVND (reference sequence). CDR3 DNA: TGTGCCAGTAGTGGGGGGCCCTCCTACGAGCAGTACTTC. Translation gives CASSGGPSYEQYF.

This clonotype was counted many times. DNA of the CDR3: TGTGCCAGCAGCTTAGACCGGCCCCAAGAGACCCAGTACTTC. Protein product: CASSLDRPQETQYF. The chain uses TRBV7-8 and TRBJ2-5, with D uncertain. The CDR3 consists of 14 residues. Trimming stripped 1 base from V and 1 base from J, with 7 bases between. Germline assignment: CDR1 SGHVS and CDR2 FQNEAQ. The whole variable domain, filled in from reference TRBV7-8 and TRBJ2-5, reads GAGVSQSPRYKVAKRGQDVALRCDPISGHVSLFWYQQALGQGPEFLTYFQNEAQLDKSGLPSDRFFAERPEGSVSTLKIQRTQQEDSAVYLCASSLDRPQETQYFGPGTRLLVL.

This rearrangement joins TRBV20-1 to TRBJ2-7, with 9 bases identical to TRBD2. With 0 bases clipped from V and 4 bases from J, the junction kept 16 bases outside the gene matches. Per the germline V gene, CDR1 is DFQATT and CDR2 is SNEGSKA (reference sequence). CDR3 size: 18 residues. CDR3 protein: CSARDTGRILAGFYEQYF. The CDR3 DNA sequence: TGCAGTGCTAGAGATACGGGACGGATACTAGCGGGCTTTTACGAGCAGTACTTC.

There are a few counts of this clonotype. The chain combines TRBV20-1 with TRBJ2-5, with 7 bases lining up with TRBD2. Trimming at V came to 6 bases and at J to 1 base, leaving 11 bases not matched to a gene. This CDR3 contains 15 residues. Germline V gene lookup returns CDR1 DFQATT and CDR2 SNEGSKA (reference sequence). The CDR3 loop reads CSADGASGLQETQYF. The CDR3 nucleotides read TGCAGTGCCGACGGGGCTAGCGGCCTCCAAGAGACCCAGTACTTC.

In DNA form, the CDR3 reads TGTGCCAGTAGGCGGACTAGCGCTAAATTTTCCTACGAGCAGTACTTC. This translates into CASRRTSAKFSYEQYF. The chain uses TRBV27 and TRBJ2-7, with TRBD2 matching 9 bases. V trimming: 9 bases; J trimming: 1 base; junction bases outside the gene matches: 13. The CDR3 contains 16 residues. CDR1 is MNHEY, CDR2 SMNVEV, per germline (reference sequence).

The chain combines TRBV9 with TRBJ2-4; no firm D call. Per germline, CDR1 SGDLS and CDR2 YYNGEE. This CDR3 region has 13 residues. Trimming took off 3 bases at V and 1 base at J, with 5 bases between the two ends. The CDR3 nucleotides read TGTGCCAGCAGCGCGGAGGCCAAAAACATTCAGTACTTC. Amino acids: CASSAEAKNIQYF.

This chain uses TRBV7-8 with TRBJ2-1, with a weak D call TRBD2 (5 bases). The CDR3 consists of 11 residues. In germline, CDR1 is SGHVS, CDR2 FQNEAQ. Trimming took off 3 bases at V and 10 bases at J, with 7 bases between the two ends. CDR3 nucleotides: TGTGCCAGCAGCTTTACTAGAGAGCAGTTCTTC. Translation gives CASSFTREQFF.

Of note for this clonotype: This clone may be a read error of a much larger clone one base away. The chain carries TRBV5-6 and TRBJ2-3, with D perhaps TRBD1 (5 bases). CDR1 is SGHDT and CDR2 is YYEEEE in the germline V gene. The ends were cut back, 0 bases at V and 1 base at J, with 6 bases in the middle. This CDR3 is 14 amino acids long. The CDR3 protein is CASSLDRRTDTQYF. CDR3 DNA sequence: TGTGCCAGCAGCTTGGACAGGCGCACAGATACGCAGTATTTT.

The CDR3 sequence is CASSLADGQGGYTF. As DNA, the CDR3 is TGTGCCAGCAGCTTAGCCGACGGACAGGGGGGATACACCTTC. The chain has TRBV7-6 and TRBJ1-2; TRBD1 matches 10 bases. The CDR3 contains 14 residues. CDR1 is SGHVS, CDR2 FNYEAQ, per germline. V was pared by 0 bases and J by 11 bases, with 6 bases of the junction left unmatched.

V and J are TRBV29-1 and TRBJ2-6; D is perhaps TRBD1 (6 bases). Germline-derived CDR1 and CDR2 are SQVTM and ANQGSEA. The CDR3 spans 17 residues. V gave up 6 bases and J gave up 0 bases, with 18 bases separating them. The CDR3 bases are TGCAGCGTGGCCTACAGGGACGGAGACTCTGGGGCCAACGTCCTGACTTTC. Protein: CSVAYRDGDSGANVLTF.

The V gene is TRBV3-1, the J gene TRBJ1-6; tentatively, D is TRBD1 (6 bases). Germline CDR1 and CDR2: LGHDT and YNNKEL (reference sequence). This CDR3 spans 14 amino acids. Trimming pared 4 bases from V and 7 bases from J, leaving 11 bases between. CDR3 sequence: CASSLGGPNSPLHF. CDR3 sequence (DNA): TGTGCCAGCAGCCTTGGGGGCCCCAATTCACCCCTCCACTTT.

This clonotype was seen at least ten times. The chain is built from TRBV2 and TRBJ2-3, with TRBD2 matching over 8 bases. The CDR3 consists of 14 residues. V shed 8 bases and J 2 bases; nucleotides not matched to a gene: 6. CDR1 and CDR2 (germline): SNHLY, FYNNEI. The CDR3 DNA sequence: TGTGCCAGCGGACGGGGACTAGACACAGATACGCAGTATTTT. Protein sequence: CASGRGLDTDTQYF.

The rearrangement uses TRBV6-1 and TRBJ1-4; D possibly corresponds to TRBD1 (5 bases). Deletions cut 6 bases from V and 3 bases from J, with 11 bases between. The CDR3 covers 14 residues. From germline, CDR1 is MNHNS and CDR2 SASEGT. CDR3 sequence reads: CASSEGTSNEKLFF. CDR3 sequence (DNA): TGTGCCAGCAGCGAGGGGACGTCTAATGAAAAACTGTTTTTT.

This clonotype was recorded at least ten times. This chain links TRBV7-9 with TRBJ2-7; D gene unclear. The germline gives CDR1 SEHNR, CDR2 FQNEAQ (reference sequence). With 1 base removed from V and 5 bases from J, the gap between germline ends came to 3 bases. The CDR3 covers 11 residues. The CDR3 is CASSLGNEQYF. CDR3 sequence (DNA): TGTGCCAGCAGCTTAGGGAACGAGCAGTACTTC.

The rearrangement joins TRBV24-1 to TRBJ2-1, with 7 positions matching TRBD1. The germline V gene encodes CDR1 KGHDR and CDR2 SFDVKD. The CDR3 sequence is 15 residues long. V lost 0 bases to trimming and J lost 4 bases; unmatched junction nucleotides: 2. The CDR3: CATSDLRDRYNEQFF. Here the CDR3 DNA reads TGTGCCACCAGTGATTTGCGGGACAGATACAATGAGCAGTTCTTC.

The chain recombines TRBV27 with TRBJ1-6; D remains unclear. This CDR3 is 13 amino acids long. Trimming removed 2 bases at V and 10 bases at J, with 9 bases between. In germline, CDR1 is MNHEY, CDR2 SMNVEV (reference sequence). CDR3 region: CASSLMTDSPLHF. The CDR3 nucleotides are TGTGCCAGCAGTTTAATGACTGACTCACCCCTCCACTTT.

This chain joins TRBV20-1 and TRBJ2-3; TRBD2 matches 10 bases. Germline assignment: CDR1 DFQATT and CDR2 SNEGSKA (reference sequence). The CDR3 consists of 12 residues. Trimming removed 2 bases from V and 10 bases from J; junction bases left unmatched: 3. The CDR3 DNA is TGCAGTGCTAGAACTAGCGGGGAATCGCAGTATTTT. This gives the protein CSARTSGESQYF.

The CDR3 DNA follows: TGTGCCATCCGGCCTCTCGGCCAAGAGACCCAGTACTTC. It is translated as CAIRPLGQETQYF. The V gene is TRBV10-3, the J gene TRBJ2-5; D is unresolved. Germline V gene lookup returns CDR1 ENHRY and CDR2 SYGVKD. The CDR3 runs to 13 residues. Trimming pared 8 bases from V and 1 base from J, leaving 11 bases between.

The table lists this clonotype with a few counts. V usage is TRBV20-1 and J usage is TRBJ2-3, with 7 positions matching TRBD2. Germline V gene lookup returns CDR1 DFQATT and CDR2 SNEGSKA (reference sequence). The CDR3 runs to 14 residues. J was trimmed by 1 base and V by 5 bases; bases with no gene match: 6. This chain's CDR3 is CSAHAGVGTDTQYF. The CDR3 DNA sequence: TGCAGTGCTCACGCGGGAGTTGGCACAGATACGCAGTATTTT.

The chain joins TRBV12-3 or TRBV12-4 to TRBJ2-1; 11 bases line up with TRBD1. Germline trimming cut 5 bases from V and 7 bases from J; bases unmatched to any gene: 13. This CDR3 is built from 17 residues. The CDR3 here is CASSTTLDRGRKNEQFF. CDR3 bases: TGTGCCAGCAGTACAACCCTGGACAGGGGGCGCAAGAATGAGCAGTTCTTC.

This clonotype has a handful of counts. The rearrangement uses TRBV28 and TRBJ2-7; weak D call: TRBD1 (6 bases). Trimming removed 9 bases at V and 3 bases at J, with 21 bases between. There are 15 residues in the CDR3. Germline CDR1 and CDR2: MDHEN and SYDVKM. The CDR3 region has the DNA TGTGCCAGTTCAACTATAGGGCAGGGGAGCTACGAGCAGTACTTC. Its protein product is CASSTIGQGSYEQYF. The complete variable domain, with remaining parts taken from reference TRBV28 and TRBJ2-7, reads DVKVTQSSRYLVKRTGEKVFLECVQDMDHENMFWYRQDPGLGLRLIYFSYDVKMKEKGDIPEGYSVSREKKERFSLILESASTNQTSMYLCASSTIGQGSYEQYFGPGTRLTVT.

This chain joins TRBV20-1 and TRBJ1-2; D gene uncertain. The germline CDR1 and CDR2 sequences are DFQATT and SNEGSKA (reference sequence). The CDR3 is 14 amino acids. V gave up 2 bases and J gave up 4 bases, with 14 bases separating them. The CDR3 protein is CSARHTETPYGYTF. The CDR3 DNA reads TGCAGTGCTAGACATACAGAAACCCCCTATGGCTACACCTTC.